One and the same sample provided the 15 T cell receptor beta chains below, sequenced in a study of T cell responses to AZD1222 COVID-19 vaccine. The table came from immunoSEQ multiplex PCR; TCRdb's copy has only in-frame clones and leaves some out. This sample has around 150,000 clones, with approximately 92% found just once. Sequencing was performed on peripheral blood, taken 28 days after the second AZD1222 dose. The receptor set was obtained from an adult who received the AZD1222 COVID-19 vaccine.

The chain couples TRBV10-3 to TRBJ1-1, with TRBD1 as a possible D gene (6 bases). This CDR3 has 13 amino acids. CDR1 is ENHRY and CDR2 is SYGVKD in the germline V gene. V was pared by 4 bases and J by 3 bases, with 9 bases between. CDR3 residues: CAISGGRDTEAFF. As DNA, the CDR3 is TGTGCCATCAGTGGGGGGCGGGACACTGAAGCTTTCTTT.

The V call is TRBV7-2, the J call TRBJ2-7; D is uncertain. Germline CDR1 SGHTA, CDR2 FQGNSA. The CDR3 extends over 12 amino acids. V was cut by 4 bases and J by 3 bases, with 7 bases left in between. The CDR3 nucleotides are TGTGCCAGCAGCTCGCCGGACTACGAGCAGTACTTC. Amino acid sequence: CASSSPDYEQYF.

J is TRBJ1-1 and V is TRBV3-1 (or the pseudogene TRBV3-2), with D uncertain. This CDR3 region has 11 residues. V dropped 2 bases and J dropped 11 bases, with 9 bases sitting between them. The V gene's germline CDR1 is LGHDT and CDR2 YNNKEL (reference sequence). The CDR3 protein is CASSQTHVAFF. CDR3 nucleotides: TGTGCCAGCAGCCAAACCCATGTGGCTTTCTTT.

The chain uses TRBV27 and TRBJ2-7; no firm D call. Trimming removed 0 bases from V and 0 bases from J, with 9 bases in between. Germline CDR1 MNHEY, CDR2 SMNVEV (reference sequence). The CDR3 is made up of 15 amino acids. The CDR3 region has the DNA TGTGCCAGCAGTTTATCGATGGGAAGCTCCTACGAGCAGTACTTC. Translating it yields CASSLSMGSSYEQYF.

In this sample, this clone turned up once. V and J are TRBV30 and TRBJ1-4; D not certain. Germline-derived CDR1 and CDR2 are GTSNPN and SVGIG (reference sequence). Trimming cost V 3 bases and J 7 bases, with 12 bases left between them. The CDR3 extends over 13 amino acids. CDR3 sequence (DNA): TGTGCCTGGAGCCCCGGGGTACGTGAAAAACTGTTTTTT. Amino acids: CAWSPGVREKLFF.

The gene calls are TRBV5-1 and TRBJ2-1, with 8 bases aligning to TRBD2. Trimming took 0 bases from V and 4 from J; bases not matched to a gene: 3. CDR3 size: 15 residues. CDR1 is SGHRS, CDR2 YFSETQ, per germline. DNA for the CDR3: TGCGCCAGCAGCTTGGTCGCGGGGGGATACAATGAGCAGTTCTTC. Its protein is CASSLVAGGYNEQFF.

This clone was recorded only once. Here the CDR3 DNA reads TGTGCCAGCAGCCGGACAGGGACTTACTATGGCTACACCTTC. Protein sequence: CASSRTGTYYGYTF. The rearrangement joins TRBV5-6 to TRBJ1-2; 8 nucleotides match TRBD1. Germline V gene data show CDR1 as SGHDT and CDR2 as YYEEEE. The CDR3 runs to 14 residues. Trimming cost V 4 bases and J 3 bases; bases outside gene matches: 5.

V gene TRBV5-1 combines with J gene TRBJ2-7; D perhaps matches TRBD1 (5 bases). V lost 4 bases to trimming and J lost 6 bases, with 17 bases between them. This CDR3 comprises 14 residues. Germline assignment: CDR1 SGHRS and CDR2 YFSETQ. The CDR3 sequence: CASSPFQGPIEQYF. The DNA of the CDR3 is TGCGCCAGCAGCCCTTTCCAGGGCCCCATCGAGCAGTACTTC. Full variable domain (missing parts from reference TRBV5-1 and TRBJ2-7): KAGVTQTPRYLIKTRGQQVTLSCSPISGHRSVSWYQQTPGQGLQFLFEYFSETQRNKGNFPGRFSGRQFSNSRSEMNVSTLELGDSALYLCASSPFQGPIEQYFGPGTRLTVT.

The J gene is TRBJ1-4, the V gene TRBV5-8; D is unresolved. The CDR3 has 15 residues. With 2 bases removed from V and 7 bases from J, the gap between germline ends came to 15 bases. CDR1 is SGHTS, CDR2 YDEGEE, per germline. The CDR3 sequence is CASSLRSRFSEKLFF. For the CDR3, the DNA is TGTGCCAGCAGCTTAAGGTCTCGTTTCAGTGAAAAACTGTTTTTT. The complete variable domain, with remaining parts taken from reference TRBV5-8 and TRBJ1-4, reads EAGVTQSPTHLIKTRGQQATLRCSPISGHTSVYWYQQALGLGLQFLLWYDEGEERNRGNFPPRFSGRQFPNYSSELNVNALELEDSALYLCASSLRSRFSEKLFFGSGTQLSVL.

The chain has TRBV27 and TRBJ2-2; D remains unclear. CDR3 length equals 13 residues. CDR1 is MNHEY, CDR2 SMNVEV, per germline (reference sequence). The CDR3 loop is CGSRQENTGELFF. CDR3 sequence (DNA): TGTGGTAGTCGGCAGGAGAACACCGGGGAGCTGTTTTTT.

The chain's CDR3 is CASSQEQGYGYTF. CDR3 coding DNA: TGCGCCAGCAGCCAAGAACAGGGTTATGGCTACACCTTC. The V gene is TRBV4-1, the J gene TRBJ1-2; TRBD1 might be the D (6 bases). Per the germline V gene, CDR1 is MGHRA and CDR2 is YSYEKL. The CDR3 spans 13 residues. Trimming left V 0 bases short and J 5 bases short, with 7 bases between.

The chain couples TRBV13 to TRBJ2-3; D is unclear. From germline, CDR1 is PRHDT and CDR2 FYEKMQ (reference sequence). Deletions cut 1 base from V and 2 bases from J, with 1 base between. This CDR3 has 12 residues. In DNA form, the CDR3 reads TGTGCCAGCAGCTTAGCCACAGATACGCAGTATTTT. Protein product: CASSLATDTQYF.

Comments on this clone: One end of the junction fails to match germline, which may point to a read error. The V call is TRBV29-1, the J call TRBJ1-2; D not resolved. The CDR3 covers 11 residues. Germline CDR1 SQVTM, CDR2 ANQGSEA. The CDR3 here is CSVEDPGLAAF. CDR3 sequence (DNA): TGCAGCGTTGAAGATCCAGGCCTTGCGGCCTTC.

This chain uses TRBV27 with TRBJ1-2; D is undetermined. The V end lost 3 bases, the J end lost 7 bases, and 12 bases lay between the germline ends. Per germline, CDR1 MNHEY and CDR2 SMNVEV (reference sequence). CDR3 length: 13 residues. DNA of the CDR3: TGTGCCAGCAGTTTCGTTCTTGGTCGTGGCTACACCTTC. Its protein product is CASSFVLGRGYTF.

V is TRBV4-1 and J is TRBJ2-3, with 15 bases matching TRBD2. The trim removed 4 bases at V and 2 bases at J, leaving 4 bases unmatched. CDR1 and CDR2 (germline): MGHRA, YSYEKL. The CDR3 has 17 residues. CDR3 protein: CASSPGLAGGTTDTQYF. The CDR3 DNA reads TGCGCCAGCAGCCCGGGACTAGCGGGGGGAACCACAGATACGCAGTATTTT.